This entry concerns a single TCR beta chain. Antigen unknown. Sample-barcoded 5' priming and a J-beta primer mix drove a second PCR of 7 to 11 cycles. TCRdb fed the 5' RACE reads into MiXCR, producing one record per CDR3 protein. The table includes 850,000 to 1,000,000 distinct CDR3 sequences, roughly 50% detected once. There were at least 5.5 micrograms of total RNA extracted from every sample. The record originates from a study of blood T cells in healthy people across ages. The CDR3 is made up of 14 amino acids. CDR1 and CDR2 from the germline V gene are DFQATT and SNEGSKA (reference sequence). Trimming removed 7 bases from V and 7 bases from J, with 20 bases in between. Study findings and constraints: The recorded TCR beta diversity per million T cells decreased in a roughly linear manner with age.

This receptor was obtained from a man between 25 and 39 years old in good health. The sample comprised blood. J is TRBJ2-1 and V is TRBV20-1; the D gene could be TRBD1 or TRBD2 (6 bases each). The CDR3 loop reads CSVEGDSGINEQFF. The DNA for the CDR3 is TGCAGTGTTGAGGGGGACTCGGGGATTAATGAGCAGTTCTTC.